Listed here are 15 T cell receptor beta chains from one sample, sequenced in a study of regulatory T cells in long-lasting Graves disease. Construction of the TCR beta libraries employed iRepertoire HTBI primers in conjunction with Arm-PCR of CDR3 regions. MiXCR was run by TCRdb on the multiplex PCR reads, yielding one entry per CDR3 protein. This repertoire shows about 460,000 distinct CDR3 sequences, approximately 23% found once; its top ten account for around 13%. The time point is: persistent/refractory GD, antithyroid drugs over 5 years with positive TRAb. The TCR library was prepared using RNA isolated from PBMCs. Sequenced here: peripheral blood mononuclear cells (PBMCs), sampled when the disease was refractory, from a patient treated with antithyroid drugs. The receptors come from a female donor with Graves disease.

This clonotype appeared a few times. The V and J genes are TRBV20-1 and TRBJ1-1; 9 bases line up with TRBD1. The germline V gene has CDR1 DFQATT and CDR2 SNEGSKA (reference sequence). This CDR3 is built from 14 residues. V was pared by 3 bases and J by 6 bases, with 8 bases of the junction left unmatched. CDR3 DNA: TGCAGTGCTAGCGGGGGACAGGGCAAACCTGAAGCTTTCTTT. This sequence encodes CSASGGQGKPEAFF.

The chain uses TRBV20-1 and TRBJ2-7, with D maybe TRBD2 (7 bases). Germline V gene sequence: CDR1 DFQATT, CDR2 SNEGSKA (reference sequence). The CDR3 extends over 15 amino acids. Trimming left V 3 bases short and J 3 bases short, with 18 bases between. The CDR3 DNA follows: TGCAGTGCTAGTGGGGGCGGGGGCGGATACTACGAGCAGTACTTC. It encodes CSASGGGGGYYEQYF.

This clonotype was recorded many times. The chain is built from TRBV6-1 and TRBJ1-2, with 7 bases aligning to TRBD1. Germline V gives CDR1 MNHNS, CDR2 SASEGT. The CDR3 loop spans 13 amino acids. After removal of 10 bases from V and 2 bases from J, the junction contained 7 bases not matched to a gene. Written as DNA, the CDR3 is TGTGCCATGCGGACAGGACTAAACTATGGCTACACCTTC. It codes for CAMRTGLNYGYTF.

This clonotype has at least ten counts. The genes are TRBV27 and TRBJ2-7; 7 nucleotides line up with TRBD2. Germline-derived CDR1 and CDR2 are MNHEY and SMNVEV (reference sequence). The CDR3 is 16 residues long. V lost 0 bases to trimming and J lost 2 bases; unmatched junction nucleotides: 7. Here the CDR3 reads CASSLSGRLAPYEQYF. DNA of the CDR3: TGTGCCAGCAGTTTATCCGGAAGACTAGCCCCCTACGAGCAGTACTTC.

V gene TRBV28 combines with J gene TRBJ2-7, with TRBD1 matching 12 bases. Germline V CDR1 and CDR2: MDHEN, SYDVKM. There are 15 residues in the CDR3. The junction had 8 bases not matched to a gene; V was cut back by 6 bases and J by 5 bases. CDR3 region: CASSSAGTGGHEQYF. In DNA form, the CDR3 reads TGTGCCAGCAGCTCCGCCGGGACAGGGGGCCACGAGCAGTACTTC.

This clonotype appeared many times. The chain couples TRBV7-9 to TRBJ1-1; D remains ambiguous. This CDR3 is 12 amino acids long. With 4 bases removed from V and 1 base from J, the gap between germline ends came to 4 bases. Germline V gene sequence: CDR1 SEHNR, CDR2 FQNEAQ (reference sequence). This chain's CDR3 is CASSSKNTEAFF. Here the CDR3 DNA reads TGTGCCAGCAGCTCAAAGAACACTGAAGCTTTCTTT.

The V call is TRBV6-1, the J call TRBJ2-5; the match to TRBD1 covers 7 bases. Gene TRBJ2-7 matches the end of the DNA better, so the J call may be wrong. This CDR3 is built from 14 residues. CDR1 is MNHNS and CDR2 is SASEGT in the germline V gene. CDR3 coding DNA: TGTGCCAGCATGTCAAGACAGGGTGGTTACGAGCAGTACTTC. It yields the protein CASMSRQGGYEQYF.

The V and J genes are TRBV3-1 and TRBJ2-7; the match to TRBD2 covers 15 bases. The trim removed 4 bases at V and 4 bases at J, leaving 8 bases unmatched. The CDR3 sequence is 17 residues long. Germline lookup yields CDR1 LGHDT and CDR2 YNNKEL (reference sequence). In DNA, the CDR3 is TGTGCCAGCAGCCGGGGACTAGCGGGAGGCGCTAATTACGAGCAGTACTTC. Translating gives CASSRGLAGGANYEQYF.

The J gene is TRBJ1-2, the V gene TRBV4-3; D is possibly TRBD1 (5 bases). V was pared by 0 bases and J by 2 bases, with 10 bases between. The CDR3 contains 15 residues. Germline loops: CDR1 LGHNA, CDR2 YSLEER. The CDR3 DNA is TGCGCCAGCAGCCAAGACGGGGACGCCAACTATGGCTACACCTTC. Residues: CASSQDGDANYGYTF.

This clonotype was detected ten times or more. The chain joins TRBV2 to TRBJ2-5; either TRBD1 or TRBD2 may supply D (7 bases each). V lost 7 bases to trimming and J lost 5 bases, with 11 bases between them. Per germline, CDR1 SNHLY and CDR2 FYNNEI. This CDR3 is 12 amino acids long. CDR3 region: CASIQGGETQYF. Here the CDR3 DNA reads TGTGCCAGCATCCAGGGGGGGGAGACCCAGTACTTC.

This clonotype was observed at least ten times. CDR3 sequence (DNA): TGTGCCAGCACCTCCGGGACTAGCGGTATCAATGAGCAGTTCTTC. This sequence encodes CASTSGTSGINEQFF. V and J are TRBV2 and TRBJ2-1; TRBD2 matches 11 bases. J was trimmed by 6 bases and V by 7 bases; bases with no gene match: 8. Germline CDR1 SNHLY, CDR2 FYNNEI. This CDR3 is 15 amino acids long.

The table lists this clonotype with many counts. V usage is TRBV20-1 and J usage is TRBJ1-1; D unclear. With 8 bases removed from V and 2 bases from J, the gap between germline ends came to 15 bases. CDR3 length: 13 amino acids. The V gene's germline CDR1 is DFQATT and CDR2 SNEGSKA (reference sequence). The CDR3 DNA reads TGCAGTTCCAGAAGACTATCAAACACTGAAGCTTTCTTT. It specifies CSSRRLSNTEAFF.

V is TRBV7-2 and J is TRBJ2-3; D perhaps matches TRBD2 (5 bases). This CDR3 is built from 16 residues. Trimming stripped 1 base from V and 2 bases from J, with 13 bases between. In germline, CDR1 is SGHTA, CDR2 FQGNSA. CDR3 protein: CASSLVGLGNTDTQYF. The CDR3 DNA follows: TGTGCCAGCAGCTTAGTGGGTCTCGGGAACACAGATACGCAGTATTTT.

There are many counts of this clonotype. The J gene is TRBJ2-7, the V gene TRBV28, with D unclear. V lost 6 bases and J lost 5, with 11 bases in between. The CDR3 covers 12 residues. In germline, CDR1 is MDHEN, CDR2 SYDVKM. The CDR3 DNA is TGTGCCAGCAGGAGTGAACCCCACGAGCAGTACTTC. This encodes CASRSEPHEQYF.

The chain has TRBV6-5 and TRBJ2-3, with D uncertain. CDR1 is MNHEY, CDR2 SVGAGI, per germline. The length of the CDR3 is 12 residues. Trimming took off 4 bases at V and 5 bases at J, with 7 bases between the two ends. CDR3: CASSSGVDTQYF. CDR3 DNA sequence: TGTGCCAGCAGTTCTGGTGTAGATACGCAGTATTTT.